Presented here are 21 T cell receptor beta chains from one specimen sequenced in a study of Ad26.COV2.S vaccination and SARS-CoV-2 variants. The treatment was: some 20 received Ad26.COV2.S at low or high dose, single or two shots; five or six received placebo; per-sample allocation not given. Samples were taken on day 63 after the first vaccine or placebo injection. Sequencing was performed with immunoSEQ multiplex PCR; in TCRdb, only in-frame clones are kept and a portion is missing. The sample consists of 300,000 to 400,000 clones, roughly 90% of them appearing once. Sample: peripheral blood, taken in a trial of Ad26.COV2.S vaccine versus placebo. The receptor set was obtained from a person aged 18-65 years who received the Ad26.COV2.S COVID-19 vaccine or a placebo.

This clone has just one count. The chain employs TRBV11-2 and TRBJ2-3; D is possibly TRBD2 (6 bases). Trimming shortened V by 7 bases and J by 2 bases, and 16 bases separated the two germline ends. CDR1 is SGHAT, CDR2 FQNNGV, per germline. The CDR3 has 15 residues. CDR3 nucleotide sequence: TGTGCCAGCACCCTGGGAGGCTTTTTCACAGATACGCAGTATTTT. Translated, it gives CASTLGGFFTDTQYF. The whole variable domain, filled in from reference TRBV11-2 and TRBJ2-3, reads EAGVAQSPRYKIIEKRQSVAFWCNPISGHATLYWYQQILGQGPKLLIQFQNNGVVDDSQLPKDRFSAERLKGVDSTLKIQPAKLEDSAVYLCASTLGGFFTDTQYFGPGTRLTVL.

This chain's CDR3 is CASRGTGRSQPQHF. CDR3 in DNA: TGCGCCAGCAGAGGGACAGGGAGGAGTCAGCCCCAGCATTTT. This sequence joins TRBV10-2 and TRBJ1-5, with TRBD1 matching over 9 bases. The germline V gene encodes CDR1 WSHSY and CDR2 SAAADI. The ends lost 6 bases at V and 6 bases at J; junction bases unmatched: 6. The CDR3 is 14 residues long.

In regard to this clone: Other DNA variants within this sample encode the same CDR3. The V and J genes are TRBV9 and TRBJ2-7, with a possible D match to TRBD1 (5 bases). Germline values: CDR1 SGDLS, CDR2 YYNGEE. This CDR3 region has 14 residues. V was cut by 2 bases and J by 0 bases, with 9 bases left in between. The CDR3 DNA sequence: TGTGCCAGCAGCGTCCGGACATCCTCCTACGAGCAGTACTTC. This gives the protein CASSVRTSSYEQYF.

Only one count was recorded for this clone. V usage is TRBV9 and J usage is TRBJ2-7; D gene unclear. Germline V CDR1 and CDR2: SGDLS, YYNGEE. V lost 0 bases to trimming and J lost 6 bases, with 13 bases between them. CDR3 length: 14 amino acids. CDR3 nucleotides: TGTGCCAGCAGCGTAGCTGGACCCTTAGGCGAGCAGTACTTC. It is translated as CASSVAGPLGEQYF.

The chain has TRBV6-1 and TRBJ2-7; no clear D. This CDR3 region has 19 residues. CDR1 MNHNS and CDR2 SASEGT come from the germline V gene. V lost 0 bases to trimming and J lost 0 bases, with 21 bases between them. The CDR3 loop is CASSEASRVRPSGSYEQYF. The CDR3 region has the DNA TGTGCCAGCAGTGAAGCCTCCCGTGTCCGGCCCTCGGGCTCCTACGAGCAGTACTTC.

CDR3 bases: TGCGCCAGCAGCCTCGGACAGGAGAGCAATCAGCCCCAGCATTTT. Translated: CASSLGQESNQPQHF. This chain links TRBV4-1 with TRBJ1-5, with 7 nucleotides matching TRBD1. Per germline, CDR1 MGHRA and CDR2 YSYEKL. CDR3 size: 15 residues. The J segment lost 1 base and the V segment lost 4 bases, leaving 4 bases of the junction unmatched.

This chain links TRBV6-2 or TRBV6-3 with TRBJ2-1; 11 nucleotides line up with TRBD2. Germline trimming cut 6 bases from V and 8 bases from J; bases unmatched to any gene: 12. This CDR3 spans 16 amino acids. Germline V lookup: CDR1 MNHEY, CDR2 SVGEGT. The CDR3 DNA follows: TGTGCCAGCAGCCCTCCGGGACTAGCGGTACAGGATGAGCAGTTCTTC. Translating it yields CASSPPGLAVQDEQFF.

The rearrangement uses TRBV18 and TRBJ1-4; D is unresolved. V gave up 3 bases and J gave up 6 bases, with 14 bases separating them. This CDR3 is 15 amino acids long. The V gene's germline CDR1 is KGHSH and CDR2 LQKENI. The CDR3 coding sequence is TGTGCCAGCTCACCTGCCACAGCGGCCGATGAAAAACTGTTTTTT. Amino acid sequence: CASSPATAADEKLFF.

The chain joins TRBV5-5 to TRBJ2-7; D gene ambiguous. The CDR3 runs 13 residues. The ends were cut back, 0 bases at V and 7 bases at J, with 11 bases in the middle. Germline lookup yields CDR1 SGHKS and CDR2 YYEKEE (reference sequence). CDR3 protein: CASSLDPRDEQYF. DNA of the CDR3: TGTGCCAGCAGCTTGGATCCACGAGATGAGCAGTACTTC.

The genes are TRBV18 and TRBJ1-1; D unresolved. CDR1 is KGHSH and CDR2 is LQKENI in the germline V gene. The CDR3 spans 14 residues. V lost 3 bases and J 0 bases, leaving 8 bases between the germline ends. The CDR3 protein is CASSPSGMNTEAFF. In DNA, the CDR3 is TGTGCCAGCTCACCCTCCGGCATGAACACTGAAGCTTTCTTT.

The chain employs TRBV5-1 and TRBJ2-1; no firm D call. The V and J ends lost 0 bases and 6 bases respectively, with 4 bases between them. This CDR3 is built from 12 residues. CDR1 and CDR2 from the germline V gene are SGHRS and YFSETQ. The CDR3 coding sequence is TGCGCCAGCAGCTTGGGCGGCAATGAGCAGTTCTTC. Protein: CASSLGGNEQFF.

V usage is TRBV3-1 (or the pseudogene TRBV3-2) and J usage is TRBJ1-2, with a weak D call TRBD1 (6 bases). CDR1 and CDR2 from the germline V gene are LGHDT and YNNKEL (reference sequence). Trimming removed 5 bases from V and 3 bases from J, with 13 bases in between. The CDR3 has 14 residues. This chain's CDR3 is CASSAEGGYYGYTF. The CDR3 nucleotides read TGTGCCAGCAGCGCCGAGGGGGGGTACTATGGCTACACCTTC.

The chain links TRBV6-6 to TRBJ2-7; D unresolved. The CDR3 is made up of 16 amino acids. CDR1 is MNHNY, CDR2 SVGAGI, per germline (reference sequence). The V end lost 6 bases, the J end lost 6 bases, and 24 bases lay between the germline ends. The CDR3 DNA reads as TGTGCCAGCAGCCGACCCCAAAACTTTAGAGGTGGCGAGCAGTACTTC. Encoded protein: CASSRPQNFRGGEQYF.

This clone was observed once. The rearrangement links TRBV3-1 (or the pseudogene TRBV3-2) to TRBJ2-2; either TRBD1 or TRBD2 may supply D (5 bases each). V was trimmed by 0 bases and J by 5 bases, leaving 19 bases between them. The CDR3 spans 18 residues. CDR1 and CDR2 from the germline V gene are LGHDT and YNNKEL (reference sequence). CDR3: CASSQDLGAGTGTGELFF. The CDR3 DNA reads TGTGCCAGCAGCCAAGATCTTGGGGCAGGGACGGGTACCGGGGAGCTGTTTTTT.

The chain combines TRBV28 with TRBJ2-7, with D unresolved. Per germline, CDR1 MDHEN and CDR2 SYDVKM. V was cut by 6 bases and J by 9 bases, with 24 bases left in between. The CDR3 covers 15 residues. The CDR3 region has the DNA TGTGCCAGCAGCCCTAGGGTAATAGCCGGTACGAGGCAGTACTTC. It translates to CASSPRVIAGTRQYF.

The CDR3: CSARQSYEQYF. The CDR3, as DNA: TGCAGTGCTCGACAGTCCTACGAGCAGTACTTC. This sequence joins TRBV20-1 and TRBJ2-7, with D possibly TRBD1 on 5 matching bases. Germline lookup yields CDR1 DFQATT and CDR2 SNEGSKA (reference sequence). Between the trimmed V and J ends, which lost 5 bases and 1 base, there was a span of 6 bases. This CDR3 has 11 amino acids.

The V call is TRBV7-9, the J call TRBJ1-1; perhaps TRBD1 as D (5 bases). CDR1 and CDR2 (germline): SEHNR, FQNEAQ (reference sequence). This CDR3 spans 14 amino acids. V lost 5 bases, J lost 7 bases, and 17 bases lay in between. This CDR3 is CASSGQGPEGEAFF. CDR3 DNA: TGTGCCAGCAGCGGTCAGGGCCCCGAGGGTGAAGCTTTCTTT.

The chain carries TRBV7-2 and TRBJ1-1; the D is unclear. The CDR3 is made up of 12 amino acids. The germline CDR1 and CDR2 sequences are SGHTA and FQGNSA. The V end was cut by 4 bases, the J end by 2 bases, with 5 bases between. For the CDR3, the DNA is TGTGCCAGCAGCTATTATAACACTGAAGCTTTCTTT. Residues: CASSYYNTEAFF.

The CDR3 region has the DNA TGTGCCACCAGCAGAGCCAAAGACAGGTACACTGAAGCTTTCTTT. The encoded protein is CATSRAKDRYTEAFF. The chain is built from TRBV15 and TRBJ1-1, with D maybe TRBD1 (6 bases). Trimming removed 1 base at V and 3 bases at J, with 12 bases between. Germline V gives CDR1 LNHNV, CDR2 YYDKDF (reference sequence). The CDR3 sequence is 15 residues long.

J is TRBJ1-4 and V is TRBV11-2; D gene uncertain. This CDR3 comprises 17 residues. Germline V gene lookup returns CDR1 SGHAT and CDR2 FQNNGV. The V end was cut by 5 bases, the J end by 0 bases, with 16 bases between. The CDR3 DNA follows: TGTGCCAGCAGCCCTCCTGTTTGGGCATCAACTAATGAAAAACTGTTTTTT. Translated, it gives CASSPPVWASTNEKLFF.

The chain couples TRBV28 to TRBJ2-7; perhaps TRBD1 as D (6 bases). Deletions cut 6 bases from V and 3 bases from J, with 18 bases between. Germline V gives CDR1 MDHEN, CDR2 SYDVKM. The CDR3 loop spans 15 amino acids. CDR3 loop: CASSGATGNIYEQYF. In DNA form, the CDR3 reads TGTGCCAGCAGCGGAGCCACAGGGAATATCTACGAGCAGTACTTC.